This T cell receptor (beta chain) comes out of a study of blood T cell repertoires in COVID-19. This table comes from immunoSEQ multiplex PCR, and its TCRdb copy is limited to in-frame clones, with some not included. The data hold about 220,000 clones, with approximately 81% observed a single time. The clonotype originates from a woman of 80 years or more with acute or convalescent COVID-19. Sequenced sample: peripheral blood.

CDR3 in amino acids: CASSPQEGTEAFF. The CDR3 region has the DNA TGTGCCAGCTCACCACAGGAGGGCACTGAAGCTTTCTTT. The chain joins TRBV18 to TRBJ1-1, with D unclear. Germline V gives CDR1 KGHSH, CDR2 LQKENI. V lost 1 base, J lost 4 bases, and 7 bases lay in between. This CDR3 has 13 amino acids.